Each of the 30 T cell receptor beta chains below was sequenced from the same sample in a study of OX40 agonist ivuxolimab in advanced cancers. Sequenced by immunoSEQ multiplex PCR; TCRdb stores in-frame clones only, minus some. The data show under 70,000 clones, about nine tenths seen once. The sample here was CD4+ or CD8+ T cells sorted from blood, taken in a trial of the OX40 agonist ivuxolimab. The receptor source for this set is an adult with an advanced solid tumor such as melanoma, head and neck, liver or kidney cancer.

This chain links TRBV6-5 with TRBJ1-1; the D gene is possibly TRBD1 (5 bases). The germline V gene has CDR1 MNHEY and CDR2 SVGAGI. V lost 0 bases and J 0 bases, leaving 8 bases between the germline ends. The CDR3 loop spans 15 amino acids. The CDR3 protein is CASSYSGQVNTEAFF. The CDR3 DNA reads as TGTGCCAGCAGTTACTCGGGGCAAGTGAACACTGAAGCTTTCTTT.

A word on this clone: Other nucleotide sequences from this sample produce the same CDR3. The V call is TRBV5-1, the J call TRBJ1-2, with D hard to call. Germline CDR1 reads SGHRS; CDR2 reads YFSETQ. This CDR3 comprises 14 residues. Trimming stripped 0 bases from V and 3 bases from J, with 9 bases between. This CDR3 reads CASSLEGSDYGYTF. The CDR3 DNA follows: TGCGCCAGCAGCTTGGAGGGTTCGGACTATGGCTACACCTTC.

The rearrangement uses TRBV10-3 and TRBJ1-2; 7 bases line up with TRBD1. CDR1 and CDR2 from the germline V gene are ENHRY and SYGVKD. Germline trimming cut 6 bases from V and 4 bases from J; bases unmatched to any gene: 14. This CDR3 is built from 16 residues. The CDR3 is CAISTLTGRVGYGYTF. The CDR3, as DNA: TGTGCCATCAGCACCCTGACAGGGAGGGTCGGCTATGGCTACACCTTC.

V and J are TRBV18 and TRBJ1-6; D call uncertain. The germline V and J ends were trimmed by 1 base and 14 bases, with 15 bases remaining between them. CDR3 length equals 14 residues. The germline V gene encodes CDR1 KGHSH and CDR2 LQKENI. The CDR3 is CASSPREYPGALHF. The CDR3 DNA reads TGTGCCAGCTCACCACGGGAGTACCCAGGCGCCCTCCACTTT.

The chain couples TRBV6-6 to TRBJ2-3; maybe TRBD1 (5 bases). The CDR3 runs 13 residues. V dropped 5 bases and J dropped 6 bases, with 12 bases sitting between them. Germline CDR1 is MNHNY and CDR2 is SVGAGI (reference sequence). The CDR3 nucleotides read TGTGCCAGCAGTCGCTTAGGGGTGGATACGCAGTATTTT. Translated, it gives CASSRLGVDTQYF.

The V call is TRBV6-5, the J call TRBJ1-5; unclear D gene. Looked up from germline, CDR1 is MNHEY and CDR2 is SVGAGI. Trimming pared 6 bases from V and 3 bases from J, leaving 9 bases between. The CDR3 contains 13 residues. CDR3: CASRPRINQPQHF. The CDR3 bases are TGTGCCAGCAGACCACGCATCAATCAGCCCCAGCATTTT.

The CDR3 DNA follows: TGTGCCAGCAGCTTAAGGGATGGAAACACCATATATTTT. Translating it yields CASSLRDGNTIYF. The chain joins TRBV11-2 to TRBJ1-3, with D unresolved. This CDR3 spans 13 amino acids. The V and J ends lost 2 bases and 3 bases respectively, with 5 bases between them. The germline gives CDR1 SGHAT, CDR2 FQNNGV.

The chain is built from TRBV5-1 and TRBJ2-7; 14 nucleotides match TRBD2. The junction had 5 bases not matched to a gene; V was cut back by 3 bases and J by 0 bases. The germline V gene encodes CDR1 SGHRS and CDR2 YFSETQ. The CDR3 has 17 residues. CDR3 nucleotides: TGCGCCAGCAGCTCGGGACTAGCGGGGGCCCCCTCCTACGAGCAGTACTTC. Amino acids: CASSSGLAGAPSYEQYF.

This chain joins TRBV25-1 and TRBJ2-7; 11 nucleotides line up with TRBD2. V lost 7 bases, J lost 0 bases, and 5 bases stayed unmatched. Germline lookup yields CDR1 MGHDK and CDR2 SYGVNS. There are 15 residues in the CDR3. The chain's CDR3 is CASMGLADASYEQYF. CDR3 coding DNA: TGTGCCAGCATGGGACTAGCGGATGCCTCCTACGAGCAGTACTTC.

This chain joins TRBV6-5 and TRBJ1-2, with 10 bases aligning to TRBD1. CDR1 and CDR2 (germline): MNHEY, SVGAGI. The J segment lost 7 bases and the V segment lost 0 bases, leaving 2 bases of the junction unmatched. This CDR3 has 14 residues. The CDR3 region is CASSYSDRGVGYTF. The CDR3 DNA sequence: TGTGCCAGCAGTTACTCGGACAGGGGGGTTGGCTACACCTTC.

V usage is TRBV27 and J usage is TRBJ1-1; D is undetermined. Trimming stripped 10 bases from V and 0 bases from J, with 21 bases between. Germline values: CDR1 MNHEY, CDR2 SMNVEV (reference sequence). This CDR3 region has 16 residues. The CDR3 DNA is TGTGCCACGCATAAGGGAGAGGGCAGGATGAACACTGAAGCTTTCTTT. This gives the protein CATHKGEGRMNTEAFF.

The CDR3 DNA reads as TGTGCCAGCAGTTCCCCCGGGACAGGGGACATCTATGGCTACACCTTC. Protein product: CASSSPGTGDIYGYTF. The chain links TRBV27 to TRBJ1-2; 10 bases are shared with TRBD1. This CDR3 contains 16 residues. Trimming cost V 4 bases and J 4 bases; bases outside gene matches: 9. Per germline, CDR1 MNHEY and CDR2 SMNVEV (reference sequence).

In its sample, this clone was seen a few times. V and J are TRBV27 and TRBJ1-2; 12 positions agree with TRBD1. V lost 6 bases, J lost 8 bases, and 13 bases stayed unmatched. The CDR3 sequence is 16 residues long. Germline V gives CDR1 MNHEY, CDR2 SMNVEV (reference sequence). The CDR3 loop reads CASSPERDRGRGGYTF. Written as DNA, the CDR3 is TGTGCCAGCAGCCCCGAGAGGGACAGGGGGCGCGGGGGCTACACCTTC.

The chain uses TRBV19 and TRBJ2-5, with 7 bases identical to TRBD2. The V gene end was trimmed by 7 bases and the J gene end by 2 bases; junction bases not matched to a gene: 7. Germline assignment: CDR1 LNHDA and CDR2 SQIVND (reference sequence). CDR3 length: 14 residues. The CDR3 DNA reads TGTGCCAGTAATCGTGGCGGGGGACAAGAGACCCAGTACTTC. It yields the protein CASNRGGGQETQYF.

The rearrangement joins TRBV2 to TRBJ2-2; TRBD2 agrees at 11 bases. V shed 4 bases and J 4 bases; nucleotides not matched to a gene: 8. CDR1 and CDR2 (germline): SNHLY, FYNNEI. The CDR3 covers 17 residues. CDR3 protein: CASSGPLAGGATGELFF. The CDR3 nucleotides are TGTGCCAGCAGTGGCCCCCTAGCGGGGGGTGCCACCGGGGAGCTGTTTTTT.

In this sample, this clone turned up once. Its ends do not fully match the called genes, so a read error is possible. The chain couples TRBV5-1 to TRBJ1-1; D is unresolved. Germline-derived CDR1 and CDR2 are SGHRS and YFSETQ. The CDR3 sequence is 12 residues long. CDR3 residues: CASSLYSTEAFF. As DNA, the CDR3 is TGTGCCAGCAGCTTATACTCGACCGAAGCTTTCTTT.

The chain recombines TRBV28 with TRBJ2-5; D not resolved. CDR1 is MDHEN, CDR2 SYDVKM, per germline. There are 11 residues in the CDR3. The ends were cut back, 4 bases at V and 8 bases at J, with 8 bases in the middle. The CDR3: CASSSSRTQYF. CDR3 DNA sequence: TGTGCCAGCAGTTCCTCCCGTACCCAGTACTTC.

CDR3 residues: CASSGDRHSSGNTIYF. The DNA for the CDR3 is TGTGCCAGCTCGGGGGACAGACACAGCTCTGGAAACACCATATATTTT. The genes are TRBV18 and TRBJ1-3; 7 nucleotides match TRBD1. The CDR3 is 16 residues long. Germline V gene lookup returns CDR1 KGHSH and CDR2 LQKENI. The ends lost 6 bases at V and 0 bases at J; junction bases unmatched: 8. The whole variable domain, filled in from reference TRBV18 and TRBJ1-3, reads NAGVMQNPRHLVRRRGQEARLRCSPMKGHSHVYWYRQLPEEGLKFMVYLQKENIIDESGMPKERFSAEFPKEGPSILRIQQVVRGDSAAYFCASSGDRHSSGNTIYFGEGSWLTVV.

This clone was seen once. V gene TRBV28 combines with J gene TRBJ2-1; possibly TRBD1 or TRBD2 for D (6 bases each). The CDR3 has 16 residues. Deletions cut 7 bases from V and 1 base from J, with 17 bases between. CDR1 and CDR2 (germline): MDHEN, SYDVKM. The CDR3 sequence is CASKTLGGASYNEQFF. DNA of the CDR3: TGTGCCAGCAAAACCCTGGGGGGCGCTTCCTACAATGAGCAGTTCTTC.

This chain links TRBV19 with TRBJ2-7, with 7 bases fitting TRBD1. CDR3 length: 13 amino acids. Germline lookup yields CDR1 LNHDA and CDR2 SQIVND (reference sequence). The J segment lost 5 bases and the V segment lost 4 bases, leaving 5 bases of the junction unmatched. The CDR3 reads CASSSMTGNEQYF. In nucleotides, the CDR3 is TGTGCCAGTAGTAGTATGACAGGGAACGAGCAGTACTTC. The entire variable domain, with the rest obtained from reference TRBV19 and TRBJ2-7, is as follows: DGGITQSPKYLFRKEGQNVTLSCEQNLNHDAMYWYRQDPGQGLRLIYYSQIVNDFQKGDIAEGYSVSREKKESFPLTVTSAQKNPTAFYLCASSSMTGNEQYFGPGTRLTVT.

The chain has TRBV28 and TRBJ2-1; 13 bases are a match to TRBD2. V lost 5 bases, J lost 5 bases, and 3 bases stayed unmatched. CDR1 and CDR2 from the germline V gene are MDHEN and SYDVKM. This CDR3 region has 15 residues. CDR3 coding DNA: TGTGCCAGCAGTCCTGGACTAGCGGGAGACAATGAGCAGTTCTTC. This encodes CASSPGLAGDNEQFF.

The genes are TRBV7-6 and TRBJ2-1; 10 nucleotides align to TRBD1. From germline, CDR1 is SGHVS and CDR2 FNYEAQ. This CDR3 is built from 16 residues. The ends lost 4 bases at V and 1 base at J; junction bases unmatched: 4. CDR3 sequence reads: CASSSTGGASYNEQFF. The CDR3 DNA reads as TGTGCCAGCAGCTCGACAGGGGGCGCGTCCTACAATGAGCAGTTCTTC.

The rearrangement uses TRBV6-1 and TRBJ1-5; a possible D gene is TRBD1 (5 bases). Germline values: CDR1 MNHNS, CDR2 SASEGT. The V end was cut by 6 bases, the J end by 0 bases, with 12 bases between. The CDR3 extends over 15 amino acids. CDR3 coding DNA: TGTGCCAGCAGCCCAATGGGACTTAGCAATCAGCCCCAGCATTTT. Residues: CASSPMGLSNQPQHF.

This chain uses TRBV7-2 with TRBJ2-3; 10 bases are a match to TRBD2. In germline, CDR1 is SGHTA, CDR2 FQGNSA. The CDR3 runs to 16 residues. V lost 5 bases, J lost 0 bases, and 5 bases stayed unmatched. DNA of the CDR3: TGTGCCAGCAGCCATCTAGCGGGGGCTAGCACAGATACGCAGTATTTT. Its protein is CASSHLAGASTDTQYF.

This chain links TRBV10-2 with TRBJ2-1; 8 bases are a match to TRBD2. This CDR3 is 15 amino acids long. The V and J ends lost 4 bases and 6 bases, in that order; junction bases with no gene match: 8. From germline, CDR1 is WSHSY and CDR2 SAAADI. The DNA of the CDR3 is TGCGCCAGCAGTGTTCAGCGGGGGCCTGCCAATGAGCAGTTCTTC. This encodes CASSVQRGPANEQFF.

The chain employs TRBV6-1 and TRBJ2-7, with 12 bases lining up with TRBD2. This CDR3 has 15 residues. V trimming: 6 bases; J trimming: 4 bases; junction bases outside the gene matches: 7. CDR1 and CDR2 (germline): MNHNS, SASEGT. CDR3 in DNA: TGTGCCAGCAGCCTAGGGACTAGCGGGCCATACGAGCAGTACTTC. Translated: CASSLGTSGPYEQYF.

Notes on this clone: The junction and the germline gene differ at one end; a read error may be behind it. The same CDR3 also results from other DNA sequences found in this sample. The chain employs TRBV6-1 and TRBJ2-7; the match to TRBD2 covers 7 bases. The CDR3 runs to 18 residues. The V gene's germline CDR1 is MNHNS and CDR2 SASEGT. The DNA for the CDR3 is TGTGCCAGCAGTGAAGCCCGGGCCTCGAGCGGGAACCCCTATGAGCAGTACTTC. Protein sequence: CASSEARASSGNPYEQYF.

A word on this clone: Different DNA sequences within this sample yield the same CDR3. This chain uses TRBV5-1 with TRBJ2-3, with D tentatively TRBD1 (7 bases). Per germline, CDR1 SGHRS and CDR2 YFSETQ. Trimming pared 0 bases from V and 7 bases from J, leaving 12 bases between. The CDR3 spans 14 residues. CDR3 protein: CASSLGQGGNTQYF. DNA for the CDR3: TGCGCCAGCAGCTTGGGTCAGGGGGGTAATACGCAGTATTTT.

The chain recombines TRBV4-1 with TRBJ1-2; D is unresolved. Deletions cut 0 bases from V and 1 base from J, with 9 bases between. Germline CDR1 MGHRA, CDR2 YSYEKL. The CDR3 covers 15 residues. The CDR3: CASSQDSGSNYGYTF. In nucleotides, the CDR3 is TGCGCCAGCAGCCAAGATTCGGGGAGTAACTATGGCTACACCTTC.

This clone has more than one count but fewer than ten. The rearrangement joins TRBV19 to TRBJ1-2, with a possible D match to TRBD1 (5 bases). The V gene lost 5 bases and the J gene lost 4 bases, with 14 bases spanning the gap. This CDR3 is built from 14 residues. Germline values: CDR1 LNHDA, CDR2 SQIVND (reference sequence). The CDR3 nucleotides read TGTGCCAGTAGTGTCTCTCGGGGCGGCTATGGCTACACCTTC. Translating it yields CASSVSRGGYGYTF. Full variable domain (outside the CDR3, taken from reference TRBV19 and TRBJ1-2): DGGITQSPKYLFRKEGQNVTLSCEQNLNHDAMYWYRQDPGQGLRLIYYSQIVNDFQKGDIAEGYSVSREKKESFPLTVTSAQKNPTAFYLCASSVSRGGYGYTFGSGTRLTVV.